This T cell receptor beta chain was retrieved from a study of OX40 agonist ivuxolimab in advanced cancers. Overall study context: Checkpoint inhibitors had been given previously to roughly 40% of patients. Partial responses were achieved by three patients, of whom one had hepatocellular carcinoma and two had cutaneous melanoma. The study's findings and limits: CD4+ and CD8+ blood T cells expanded clonally by week 6 at 0.1 to 3.0 mg/kg.

The germline gives CDR1 MDHEN, CDR2 SYDVKM. After removal of 4 bases from V and 3 bases from J, the junction contained 14 bases not matched to a gene. The CDR3 totals 18 residues. To note about this clone: The antigen is unknown.

TCRdb's copy holds only in-frame clones and misses some; the assay was immunoSEQ multiplex PCR. This sample has tens of thousands of clones, with 70% to 90% found just once. The source is an adult with an advanced solid tumor such as melanoma, head and neck, liver or kidney cancer. The chain is built from TRBV28 and TRBJ2-3, with TRBD2 matching 9 bases. This material consisted of CD4+ or CD8+ T cells sorted from blood, taken in a trial of the OX40 agonist ivuxolimab. The chain's CDR3 is CASSSTQTLAGITDTQYF. CDR3 sequence (DNA): TGTGCCAGCAGTTCGACTCAGACCCTAGCGGGAATAACAGATACGCAGTATTTT.